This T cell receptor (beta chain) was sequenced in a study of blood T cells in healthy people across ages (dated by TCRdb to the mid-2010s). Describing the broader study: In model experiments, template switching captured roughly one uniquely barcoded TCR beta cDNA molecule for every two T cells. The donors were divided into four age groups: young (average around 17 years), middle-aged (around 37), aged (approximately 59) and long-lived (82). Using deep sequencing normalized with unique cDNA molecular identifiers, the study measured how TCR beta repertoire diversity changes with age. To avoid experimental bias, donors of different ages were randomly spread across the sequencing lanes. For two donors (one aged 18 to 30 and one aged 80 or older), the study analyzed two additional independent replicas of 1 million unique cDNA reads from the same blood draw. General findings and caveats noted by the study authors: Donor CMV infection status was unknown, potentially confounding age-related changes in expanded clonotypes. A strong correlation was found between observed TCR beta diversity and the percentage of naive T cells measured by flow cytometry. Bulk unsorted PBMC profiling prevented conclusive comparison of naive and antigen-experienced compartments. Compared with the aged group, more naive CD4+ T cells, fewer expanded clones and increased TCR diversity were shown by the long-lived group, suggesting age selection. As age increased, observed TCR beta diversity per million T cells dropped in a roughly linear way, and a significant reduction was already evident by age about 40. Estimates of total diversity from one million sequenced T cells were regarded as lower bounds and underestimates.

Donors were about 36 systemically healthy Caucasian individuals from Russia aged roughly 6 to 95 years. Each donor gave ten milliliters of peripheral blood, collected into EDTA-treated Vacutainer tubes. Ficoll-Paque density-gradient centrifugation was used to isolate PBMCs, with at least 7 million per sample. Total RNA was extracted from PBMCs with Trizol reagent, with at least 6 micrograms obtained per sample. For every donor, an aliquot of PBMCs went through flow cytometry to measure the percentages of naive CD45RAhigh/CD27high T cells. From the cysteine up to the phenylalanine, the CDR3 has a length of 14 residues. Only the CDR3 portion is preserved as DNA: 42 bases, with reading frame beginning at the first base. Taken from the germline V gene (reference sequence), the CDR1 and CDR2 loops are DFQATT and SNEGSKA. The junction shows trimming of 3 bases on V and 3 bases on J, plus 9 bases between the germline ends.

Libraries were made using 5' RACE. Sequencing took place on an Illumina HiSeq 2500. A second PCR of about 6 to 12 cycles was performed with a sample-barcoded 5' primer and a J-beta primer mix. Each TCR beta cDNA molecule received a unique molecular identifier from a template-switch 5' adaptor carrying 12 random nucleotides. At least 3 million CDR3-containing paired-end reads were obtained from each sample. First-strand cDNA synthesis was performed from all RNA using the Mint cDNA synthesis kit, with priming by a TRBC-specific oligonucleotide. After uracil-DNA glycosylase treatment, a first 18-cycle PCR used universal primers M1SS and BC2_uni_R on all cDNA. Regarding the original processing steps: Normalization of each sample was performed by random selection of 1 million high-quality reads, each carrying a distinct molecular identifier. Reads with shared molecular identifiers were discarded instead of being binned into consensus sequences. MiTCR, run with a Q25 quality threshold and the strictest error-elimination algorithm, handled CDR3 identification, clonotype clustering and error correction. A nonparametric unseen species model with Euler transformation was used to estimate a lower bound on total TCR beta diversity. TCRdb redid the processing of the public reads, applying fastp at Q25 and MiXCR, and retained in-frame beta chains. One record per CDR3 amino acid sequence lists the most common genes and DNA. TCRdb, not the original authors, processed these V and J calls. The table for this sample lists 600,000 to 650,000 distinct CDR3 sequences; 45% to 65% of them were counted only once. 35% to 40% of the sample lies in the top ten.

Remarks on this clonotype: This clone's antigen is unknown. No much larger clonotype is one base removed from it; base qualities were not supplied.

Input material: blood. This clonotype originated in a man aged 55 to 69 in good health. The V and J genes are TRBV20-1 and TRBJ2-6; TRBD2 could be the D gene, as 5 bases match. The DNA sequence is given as TGCAGTGCTAGTGCCGGAGGTGGGGCCAACGTCCTGACTTTC. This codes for CSASAGGGANVLTF.